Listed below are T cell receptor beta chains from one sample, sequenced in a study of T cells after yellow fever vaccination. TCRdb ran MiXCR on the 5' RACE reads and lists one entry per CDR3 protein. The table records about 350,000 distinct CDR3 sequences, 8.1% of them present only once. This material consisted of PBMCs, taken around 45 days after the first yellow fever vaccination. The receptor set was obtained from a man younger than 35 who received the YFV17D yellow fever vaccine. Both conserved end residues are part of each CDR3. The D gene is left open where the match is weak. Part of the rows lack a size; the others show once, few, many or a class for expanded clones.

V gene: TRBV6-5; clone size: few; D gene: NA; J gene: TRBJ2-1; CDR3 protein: CASSTGSREQFF; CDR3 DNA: TGTGCCAGCAGTACAGGATCTAGGGAGCAGTTCTTC
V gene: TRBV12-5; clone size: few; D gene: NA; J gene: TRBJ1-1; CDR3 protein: CASGLWARTEAFF; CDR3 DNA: TGTGCTAGTGGTTTGTGGGCCCGGACTGAAGCTTTCTTT
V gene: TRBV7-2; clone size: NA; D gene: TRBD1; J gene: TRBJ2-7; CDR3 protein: CASSRTGQGISYEQYF; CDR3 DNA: TGTGCCAGCAGCCGAACGGGACAGGGGATCTCCTACGAGCAGTACTTC
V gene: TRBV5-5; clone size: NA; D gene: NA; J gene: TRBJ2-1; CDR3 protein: CASSQKTGWAAKFF; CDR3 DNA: TGTGCCAGCAGCCAAAAGACAGGTTGGGCGGCCAAGTTCTTC
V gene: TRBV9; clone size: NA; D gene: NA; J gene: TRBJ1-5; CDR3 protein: CASSVSGLSNQPQHF; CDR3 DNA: TGTGCCAGCAGCGTATCCGGATTAAGCAATCAGCCCCAGCATTTT
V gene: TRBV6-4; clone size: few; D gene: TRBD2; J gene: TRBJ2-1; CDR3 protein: CASSVSGLRPYNEQFF; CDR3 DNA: TGTGCCAGCAGTGTTAGCGGGCTCCGTCCCTACAATGAGCAGTTCTTC
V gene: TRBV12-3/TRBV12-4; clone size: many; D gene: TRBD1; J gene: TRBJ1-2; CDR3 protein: CASSSQGTTNYGYTF; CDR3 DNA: TGTGCCAGCAGTTCACAGGGGACTACTAACTATGGCTACACCTTC
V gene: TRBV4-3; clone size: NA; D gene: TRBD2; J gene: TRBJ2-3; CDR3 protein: CASSQEILAGGPVGDTQYF; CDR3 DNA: TGCGCCAGCAGCCAAGAGATCCTAGCGGGGGGGCCGGTAGGAGATACGCAGTATTTT
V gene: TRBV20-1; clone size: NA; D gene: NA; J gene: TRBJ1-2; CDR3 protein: CSAESLNYGYTF; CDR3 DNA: TGCAGTGCTGAATCTCTTAACTATGGCTACACCTTC
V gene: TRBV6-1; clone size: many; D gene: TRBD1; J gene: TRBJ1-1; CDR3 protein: CASSPTGGRTEAFF; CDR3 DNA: TGTGCCAGCAGTCCCACAGGGGGCAGGACTGAAGCTTTCTTT
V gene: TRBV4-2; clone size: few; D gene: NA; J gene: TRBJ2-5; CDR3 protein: CASSSGTQQETQYF; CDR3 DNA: TGTGCCAGCAGCTCCGGGACGCAACAAGAGACCCAGTACTTC
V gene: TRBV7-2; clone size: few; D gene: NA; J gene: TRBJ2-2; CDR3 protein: CASSLEVLAGRAGELFF; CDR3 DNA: TGTGCCAGCAGCTTGGAGGTGCTAGCTGGTAGGGCCGGGGAGCTGTTTTTT
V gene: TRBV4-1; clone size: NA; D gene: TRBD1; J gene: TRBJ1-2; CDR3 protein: CASSQGMLTGETHGYTF; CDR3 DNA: TGCGCCAGCAGCCAAGGAATGTTGACAGGGGAAACTCACGGCTACACCTTC
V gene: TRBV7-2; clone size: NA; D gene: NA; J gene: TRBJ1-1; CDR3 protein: CASRSGGNTEAFF; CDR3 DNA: TGTGCCAGCCGAAGCGGGGGAAACACTGAAGCTTTCTTT
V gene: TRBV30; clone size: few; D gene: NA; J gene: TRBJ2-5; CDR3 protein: CAWRGQGDYRETQYF; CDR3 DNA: TGTGCCTGGAGGGGGCAGGGGGACTACCGGGAGACCCAGTACTTC
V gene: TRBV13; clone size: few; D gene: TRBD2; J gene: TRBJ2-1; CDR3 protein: CASSWIGTSGGADLSYNEQFF; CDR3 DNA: TGTGCCAGCAGCTGGATCGGGACTAGCGGGGGGGCGGACCTCTCCTACAATGAGCAGTTCTTC
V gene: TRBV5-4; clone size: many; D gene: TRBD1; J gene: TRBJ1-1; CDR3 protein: CASSLNRGANTEAFF; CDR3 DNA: TGTGCCAGCAGCTTGAACAGGGGCGCGAACACTGAAGCTTTCTTT
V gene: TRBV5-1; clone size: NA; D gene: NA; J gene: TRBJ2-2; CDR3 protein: CASSLDGPGELFF; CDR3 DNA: TGCGCCAGCAGCTTGGACGGTCCCGGGGAGCTGTTTTTT
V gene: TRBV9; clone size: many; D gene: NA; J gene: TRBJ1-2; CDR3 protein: CASSVSPGGYTF; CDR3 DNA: TGTGCCAGCAGCGTCTCTCCGGGAGGCTACACCTTC
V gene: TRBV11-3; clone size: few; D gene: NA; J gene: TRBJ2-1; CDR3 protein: CASSPPGLSNEQFF; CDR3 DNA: TGTGCCAGCAGCCCCCCCGGTCTTTCCAATGAGCAGTTCTTC
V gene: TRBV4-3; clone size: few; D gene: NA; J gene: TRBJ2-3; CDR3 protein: CASSLTAEGSDTQYF; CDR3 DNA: TGCGCCAGCAGCCTCACCGCCGAGGGGTCAGATACGCAGTATTTT
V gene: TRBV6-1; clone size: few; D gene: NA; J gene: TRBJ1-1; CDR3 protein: CASSSPRVRYTEAFF; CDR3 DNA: TGTGCCAGCAGCTCACCCCGGGTTCGGTACACTGAAGCTTTCTTT
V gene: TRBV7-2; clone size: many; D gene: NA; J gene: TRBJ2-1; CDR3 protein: CASSLLGLTTYNEQFF; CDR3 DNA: TGTGCCAGCAGCTTATTGGGCCTAACGACTTACAATGAGCAGTTCTTC
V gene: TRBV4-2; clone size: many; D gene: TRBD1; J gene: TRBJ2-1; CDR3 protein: CASSQRDRGVDEQFF; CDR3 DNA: TGTGCCAGCAGCCAAAGGGACAGGGGTGTCGATGAGCAGTTCTTC
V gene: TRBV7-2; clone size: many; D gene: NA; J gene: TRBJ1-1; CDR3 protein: CASSFIRAEAFF; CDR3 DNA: TGTGCCAGCAGCTTCATCCGGGCTGAAGCTTTCTTT
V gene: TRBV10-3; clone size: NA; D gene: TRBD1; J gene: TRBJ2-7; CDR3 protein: CAISDSGGYEQYF; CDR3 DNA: TGTGCCATCAGTGACTCAGGGGGCTACGAGCAGTACTTC
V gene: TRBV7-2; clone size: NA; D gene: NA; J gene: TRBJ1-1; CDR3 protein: CASSLRRTDMNTEAFF; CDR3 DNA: TGTGCCAGCAGCTTACGTAGGACGGATATGAACACTGAAGCTTTCTTT